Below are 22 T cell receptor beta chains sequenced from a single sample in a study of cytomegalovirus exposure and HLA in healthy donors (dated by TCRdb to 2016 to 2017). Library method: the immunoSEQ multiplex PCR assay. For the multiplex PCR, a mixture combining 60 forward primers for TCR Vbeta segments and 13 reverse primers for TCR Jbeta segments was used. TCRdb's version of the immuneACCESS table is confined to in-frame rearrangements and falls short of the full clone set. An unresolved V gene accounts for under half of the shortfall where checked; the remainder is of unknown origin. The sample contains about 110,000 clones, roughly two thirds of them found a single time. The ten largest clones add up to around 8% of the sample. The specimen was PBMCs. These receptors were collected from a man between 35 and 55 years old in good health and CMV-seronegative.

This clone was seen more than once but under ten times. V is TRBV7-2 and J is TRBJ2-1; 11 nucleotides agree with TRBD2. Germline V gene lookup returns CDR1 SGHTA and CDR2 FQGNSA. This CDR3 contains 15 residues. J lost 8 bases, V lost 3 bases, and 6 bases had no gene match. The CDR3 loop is CASSFSGGALDEQFF. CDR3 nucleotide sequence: TGTGCCAGCAGCTTTAGCGGGGGGGCCCTGGATGAGCAGTTCTTC.

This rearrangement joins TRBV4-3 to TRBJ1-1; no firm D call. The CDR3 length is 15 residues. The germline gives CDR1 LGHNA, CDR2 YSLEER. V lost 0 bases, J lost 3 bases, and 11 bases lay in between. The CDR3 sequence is CASSQDRITHTEAFF. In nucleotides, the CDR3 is TGCGCCAGCAGCCAAGACAGGATTACTCACACTGAAGCTTTCTTT.

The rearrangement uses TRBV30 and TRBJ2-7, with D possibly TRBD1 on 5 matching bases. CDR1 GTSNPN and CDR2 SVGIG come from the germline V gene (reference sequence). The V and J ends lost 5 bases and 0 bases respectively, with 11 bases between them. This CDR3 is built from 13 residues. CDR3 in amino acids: CAWSQGGSYEQYF. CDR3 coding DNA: TGTGCCTGGTCTCAGGGTGGCTCCTACGAGCAGTACTTC. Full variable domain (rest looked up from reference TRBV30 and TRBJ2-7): SQTIHQWPATLVQPVGSPLSLECTVEGTSNPNLYWYRQAAGRGLQLLFYSVGIGQISSEVPQNLSASRPQDRQFILSSKKLLLSDSGFYLCAWSQGGSYEQYFGPGTRLTVT.

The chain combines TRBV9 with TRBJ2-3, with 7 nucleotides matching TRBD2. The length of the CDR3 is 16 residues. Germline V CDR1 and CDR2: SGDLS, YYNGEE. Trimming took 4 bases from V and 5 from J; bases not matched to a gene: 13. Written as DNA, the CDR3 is TGTGCCAGCAGCCTTCTTTCTAGCGGCCTCAGAGATACGCAGTATTTT. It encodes CASSLLSSGLRDTQYF.

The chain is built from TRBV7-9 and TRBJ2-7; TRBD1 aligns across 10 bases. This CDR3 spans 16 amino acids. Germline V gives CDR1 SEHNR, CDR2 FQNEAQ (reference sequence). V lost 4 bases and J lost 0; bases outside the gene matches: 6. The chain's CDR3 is CASSSKTGGFSYEQYF. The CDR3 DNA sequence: TGTGCCAGCAGCTCCAAGACAGGGGGCTTCTCCTACGAGCAGTACTTC.

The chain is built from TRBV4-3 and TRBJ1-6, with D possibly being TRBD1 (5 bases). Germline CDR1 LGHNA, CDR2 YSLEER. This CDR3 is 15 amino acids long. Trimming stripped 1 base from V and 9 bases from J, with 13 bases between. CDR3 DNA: TGCGCCAGCAGCCAAGGTCGACAGACGGGTTCACCCCTCCACTTT. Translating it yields CASSQGRQTGSPLHF.

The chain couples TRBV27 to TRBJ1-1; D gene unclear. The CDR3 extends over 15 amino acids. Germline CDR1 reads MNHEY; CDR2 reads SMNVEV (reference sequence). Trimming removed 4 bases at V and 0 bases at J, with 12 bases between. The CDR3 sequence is CASSSGMGMNTEAFF. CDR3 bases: TGTGCCAGCAGTTCGGGGATGGGGATGAACACTGAAGCTTTCTTT.

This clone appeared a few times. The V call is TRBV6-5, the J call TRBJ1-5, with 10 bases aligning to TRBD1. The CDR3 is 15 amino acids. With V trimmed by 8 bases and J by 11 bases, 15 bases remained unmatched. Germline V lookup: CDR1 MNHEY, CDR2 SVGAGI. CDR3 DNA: TGTGCCAGCCGGGGACAGGGGAATACCTGGAGTACCCAGCATTTT. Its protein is CASRGQGNTWSTQHF.

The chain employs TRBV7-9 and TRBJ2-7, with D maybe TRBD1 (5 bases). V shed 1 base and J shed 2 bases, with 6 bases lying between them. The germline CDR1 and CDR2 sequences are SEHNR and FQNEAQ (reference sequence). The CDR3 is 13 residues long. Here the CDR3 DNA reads TGTGCCAGCAGCTTAGTGGGGCCCTACGAGCAGTACTTC. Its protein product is CASSLVGPYEQYF.

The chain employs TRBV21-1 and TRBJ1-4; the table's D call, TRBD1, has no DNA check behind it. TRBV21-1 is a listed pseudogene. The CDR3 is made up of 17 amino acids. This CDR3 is CASSNSCPTVMTEKLFF. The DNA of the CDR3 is TGTGCCAGCAGCAACTCCTGCCCTACAGTGATGACGGAAAAACTGTTTTTT.

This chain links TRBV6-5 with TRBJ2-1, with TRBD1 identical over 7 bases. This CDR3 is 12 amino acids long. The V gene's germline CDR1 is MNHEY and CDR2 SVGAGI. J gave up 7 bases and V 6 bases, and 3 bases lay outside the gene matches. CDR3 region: CASRRQGNEQFF. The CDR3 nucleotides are TGTGCCAGCAGAAGACAGGGAAATGAGCAGTTCTTC.

Here the CDR3 DNA reads TGTGCCAGCAGCCAAGAAAGGGGTCTGAAAGCTTTCTTT. Translating it yields CASSQERGLKAFF. V gene TRBV4-2 combines with J gene TRBJ1-1; weak D call: TRBD1 (5 bases). Germline assignment: CDR1 LGHNA and CDR2 YNFKEQ. The V gene lost 0 bases and the J gene lost 9 bases, with 11 bases spanning the gap. The CDR3 sequence is 13 residues long.

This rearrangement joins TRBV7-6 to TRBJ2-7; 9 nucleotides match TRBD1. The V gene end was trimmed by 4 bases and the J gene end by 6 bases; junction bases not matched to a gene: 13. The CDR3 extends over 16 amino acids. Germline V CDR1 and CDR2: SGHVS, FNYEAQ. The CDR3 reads CASSSGQGNYVGEQYF. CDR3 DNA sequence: TGTGCCAGCAGCTCCGGACAGGGGAATTATGTGGGCGAGCAGTACTTC.

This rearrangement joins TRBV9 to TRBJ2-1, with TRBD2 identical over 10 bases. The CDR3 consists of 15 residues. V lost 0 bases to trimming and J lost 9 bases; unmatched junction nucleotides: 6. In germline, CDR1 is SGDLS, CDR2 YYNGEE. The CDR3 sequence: CASSVASGGYGEQFF. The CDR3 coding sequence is TGTGCCAGCAGCGTAGCTAGCGGGGGCTACGGTGAGCAGTTCTTC. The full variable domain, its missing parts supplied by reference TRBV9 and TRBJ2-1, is DSGVTQTPKHLITATGQRVTLRCSPRSGDLSVYWYQQSLDQGLQFLIQYYNGEERAKGNILERFSAQQFPDLHSELNLSSLELGDSALYFCASSVASGGYGEQFFGPGTRLTVL.

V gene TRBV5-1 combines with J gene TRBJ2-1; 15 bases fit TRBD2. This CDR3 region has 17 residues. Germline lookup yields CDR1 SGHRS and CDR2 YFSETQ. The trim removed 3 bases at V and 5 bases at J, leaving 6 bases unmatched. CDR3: CASSWTSGGARNNEQFF. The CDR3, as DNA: TGCGCCAGCAGCTGGACTAGCGGGGGGGCCAGGAACAATGAGCAGTTCTTC.

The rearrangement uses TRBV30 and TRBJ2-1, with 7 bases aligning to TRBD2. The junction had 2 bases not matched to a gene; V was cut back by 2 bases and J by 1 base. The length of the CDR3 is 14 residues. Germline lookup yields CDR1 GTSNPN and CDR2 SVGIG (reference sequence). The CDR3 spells CAWSKGLSYNEQFF. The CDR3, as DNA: TGTGCCTGGAGTAAGGGACTATCCTACAATGAGCAGTTCTTC.

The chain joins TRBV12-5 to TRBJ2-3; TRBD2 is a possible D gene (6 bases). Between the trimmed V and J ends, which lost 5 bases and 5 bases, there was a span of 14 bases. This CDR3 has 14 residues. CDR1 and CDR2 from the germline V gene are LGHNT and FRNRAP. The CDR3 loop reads CASGPWGVGDTQYF. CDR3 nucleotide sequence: TGTGCTAGTGGTCCCTGGGGGGTTGGAGATACGCAGTATTTT.

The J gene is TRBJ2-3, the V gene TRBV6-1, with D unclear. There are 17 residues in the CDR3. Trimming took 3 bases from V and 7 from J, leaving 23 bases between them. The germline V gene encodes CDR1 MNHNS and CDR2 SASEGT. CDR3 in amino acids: CASSDASEATVIHTQYF. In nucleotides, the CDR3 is TGTGCCAGCAGTGATGCCTCCGAAGCCACCGTTATCCATACGCAGTATTTT.

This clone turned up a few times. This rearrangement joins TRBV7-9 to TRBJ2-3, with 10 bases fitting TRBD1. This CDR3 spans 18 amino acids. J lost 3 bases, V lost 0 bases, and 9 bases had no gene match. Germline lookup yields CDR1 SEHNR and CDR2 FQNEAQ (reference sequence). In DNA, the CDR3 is TGTGCCAGCAGCTTAGCGATGGGACAGGGGATGGAGACAGATACGCAGTATTTT. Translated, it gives CASSLAMGQGMETDTQYF.

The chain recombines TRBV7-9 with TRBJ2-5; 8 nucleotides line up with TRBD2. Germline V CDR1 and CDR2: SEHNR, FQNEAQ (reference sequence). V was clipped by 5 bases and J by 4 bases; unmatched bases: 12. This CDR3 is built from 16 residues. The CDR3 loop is CASSPRLSGGSETQYF. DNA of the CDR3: TGTGCCAGCAGCCCCCGACTGTCGGGGGGGTCAGAGACCCAGTACTTC. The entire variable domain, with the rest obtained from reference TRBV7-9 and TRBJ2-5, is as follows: DTGVSQNPRHKITKRGQNVTFRCDPISEHNRLYWYRQTLGQGPEFLTYFQNEAQLEKSRLLSDRFSAERPKGSFSTLEIQRTEQGDSAMYLCASSPRLSGGSETQYFGPGTRLLVL.

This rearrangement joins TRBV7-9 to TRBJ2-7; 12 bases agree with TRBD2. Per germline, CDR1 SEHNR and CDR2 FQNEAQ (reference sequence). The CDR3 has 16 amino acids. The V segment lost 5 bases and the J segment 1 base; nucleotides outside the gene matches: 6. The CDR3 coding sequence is TGTGCCAGCAGCCAGACTAGCGGGGGACTATCCTACGAGCAGTACTTC. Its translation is CASSQTSGGLSYEQYF.

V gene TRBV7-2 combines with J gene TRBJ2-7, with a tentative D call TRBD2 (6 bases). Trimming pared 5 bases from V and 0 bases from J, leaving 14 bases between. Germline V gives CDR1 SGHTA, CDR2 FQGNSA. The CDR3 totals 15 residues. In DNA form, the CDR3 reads TGTGCCAGCAGCCCAGGCGGGGTAGACTCCTACGAGCAGTACTTC. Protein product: CASSPGGVDSYEQYF.